This T cell receptor beta chain stems from a study of shared clonotypes between healthy human individuals. Splitting the CD4+ cells yielded a CD45RA+ naive subset and a CD45RA-negative memory subset. Method: immunoSEQ multiplex PCR; TCRdb's copy keeps in-frame clones and lacks some. This repertoire shows some 1,100,000 clones, approximately 78% found once; its top ten account for 0.52%. With 3 bases removed from V and 1 base from J, the gap between germline ends came to 13 bases. Germline CDR1 is KGHSH and CDR2 is LQKENI. This CDR3 region has 15 residues. As to this clone: Its antigen is unknown.

Study results and caveats: Clonotype sharing across four donors was observed for about 5.5% of naive CD4 clonotypes. Naive subsets, compared against memory subsets, generally had larger estimated richness values. Researchers sampled blood only, noting tissue repertoires likely differ.

The chain joins TRBV18 to TRBJ2-7, with D perhaps TRBD1 (6 bases). The TCR originated in a man between 18 and 29 years old in good health. Some clones in this sample may be carry-over from other donors' samples. Sequencing was done on a sample of memory CD4+ T cells from PBMCs. The subset denotes: CD45RA-negative fraction. The CDR3 DNA reads as TGTGCCAGCTCACCTTCGACAGGAGTATCCTACGAGCAGTACTTC. Translated: CASSPSTGVSYEQYF. The full variable domain, in which reference TRBV18 and TRBJ2-7 provide the parts outside the CDR3, is NAGVMQNPRHLVRRRGQEARLRCSPMKGHSHVYWYRQLPEEGLKFMVYLQKENIIDESGMPKERFSAEFPKEGPSILRIQQVVRGDSAAYFCASSPSTGVSYEQYFGPGTRLTVT.